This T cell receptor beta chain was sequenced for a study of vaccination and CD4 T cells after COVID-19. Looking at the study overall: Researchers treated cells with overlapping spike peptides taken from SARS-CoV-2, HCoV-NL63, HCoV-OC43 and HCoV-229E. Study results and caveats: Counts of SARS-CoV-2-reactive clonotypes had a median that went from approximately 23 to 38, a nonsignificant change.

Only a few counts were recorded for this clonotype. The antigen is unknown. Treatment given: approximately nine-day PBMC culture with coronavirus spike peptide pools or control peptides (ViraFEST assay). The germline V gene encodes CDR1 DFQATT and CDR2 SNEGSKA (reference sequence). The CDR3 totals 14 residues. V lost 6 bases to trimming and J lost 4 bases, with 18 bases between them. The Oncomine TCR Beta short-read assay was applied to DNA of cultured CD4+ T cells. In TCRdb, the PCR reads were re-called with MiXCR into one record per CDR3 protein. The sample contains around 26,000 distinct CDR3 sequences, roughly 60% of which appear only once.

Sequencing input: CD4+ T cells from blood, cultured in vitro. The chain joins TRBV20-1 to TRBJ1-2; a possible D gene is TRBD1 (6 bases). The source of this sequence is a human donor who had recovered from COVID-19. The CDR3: CSALPTDRTYGYTF. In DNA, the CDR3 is TGCAGTGCCTTACCAACTGACAGGACCTATGGCTACACCTTC.